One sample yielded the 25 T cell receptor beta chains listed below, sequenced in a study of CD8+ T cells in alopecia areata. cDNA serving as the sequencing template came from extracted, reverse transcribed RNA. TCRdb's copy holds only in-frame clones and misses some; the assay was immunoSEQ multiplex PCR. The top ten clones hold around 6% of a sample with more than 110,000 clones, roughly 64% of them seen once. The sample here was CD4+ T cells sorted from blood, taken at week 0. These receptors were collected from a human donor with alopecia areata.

CDR3 coding DNA: TGCAGCATGATGACAGGCCTTAGGGAAAAACTGTTTTTT. Its protein product is CSMMTGLREKLFF. The chain couples TRBV29-1 to TRBJ1-4; tentatively, D is TRBD1 (6 bases). CDR1 SQVTM and CDR2 ANQGSEA come from the germline V gene. V lost 8 bases and J 8 bases, leaving 18 bases between the germline ends. CDR3 size: 13 residues.

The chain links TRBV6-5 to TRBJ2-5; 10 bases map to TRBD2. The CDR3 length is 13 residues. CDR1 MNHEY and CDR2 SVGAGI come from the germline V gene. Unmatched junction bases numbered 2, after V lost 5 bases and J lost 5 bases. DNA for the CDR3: TGTGCCAGCAGTAGGGGACTAGCGGAGACCCAGTACTTC. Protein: CASSRGLAETQYF.

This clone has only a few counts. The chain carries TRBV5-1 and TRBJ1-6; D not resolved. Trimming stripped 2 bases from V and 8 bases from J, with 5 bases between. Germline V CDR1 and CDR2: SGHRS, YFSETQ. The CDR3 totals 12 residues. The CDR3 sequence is CASSFGDSPLHF. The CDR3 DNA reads TGCGCCAGCAGCTTTGGCGATTCACCCCTCCACTTT.

CDR3 nucleotide sequence: TGTGCCAGCAGCTCCTTCTCTGGGGCCAACGTCCTGACTTTC. Translation: CASSSFSGANVLTF. The chain couples TRBV21-1 to TRBJ2-6; TRBD2, the table's D call, lacks a check against the DNA. TRBV21-1 is annotated as a pseudogene. There are 14 residues in the CDR3.

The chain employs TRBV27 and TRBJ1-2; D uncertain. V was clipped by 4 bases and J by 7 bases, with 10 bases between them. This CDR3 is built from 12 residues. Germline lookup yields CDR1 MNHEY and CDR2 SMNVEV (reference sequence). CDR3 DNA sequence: TGTGCCAGCAGTTCCGGAGGGTTTGGCTACACCTTC. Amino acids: CASSSGGFGYTF.

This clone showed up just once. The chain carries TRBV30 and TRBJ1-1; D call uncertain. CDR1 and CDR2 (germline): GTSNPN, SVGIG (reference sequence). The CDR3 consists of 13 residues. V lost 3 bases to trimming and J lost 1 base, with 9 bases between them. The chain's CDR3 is CAWSEQSNTEAFF. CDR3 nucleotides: TGTGCCTGGAGCGAACAGTCGAACACTGAAGCTTTCTTT.

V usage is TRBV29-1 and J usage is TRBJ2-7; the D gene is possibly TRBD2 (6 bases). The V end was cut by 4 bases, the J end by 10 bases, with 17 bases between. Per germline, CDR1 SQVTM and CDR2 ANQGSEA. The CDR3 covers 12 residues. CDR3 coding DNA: TGCAGCGTTGCCTCCTTTTGGGGAGGACAGTACTTC. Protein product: CSVASFWGGQYF.

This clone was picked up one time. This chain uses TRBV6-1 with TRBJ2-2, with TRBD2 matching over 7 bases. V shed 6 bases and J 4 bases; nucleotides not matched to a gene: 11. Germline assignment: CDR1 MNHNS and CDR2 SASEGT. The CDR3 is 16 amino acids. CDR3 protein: CASRERAGRFTGELFF. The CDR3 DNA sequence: TGTGCCAGCAGGGAAAGAGCGGGACGTTTCACCGGGGAGCTGTTTTTT.

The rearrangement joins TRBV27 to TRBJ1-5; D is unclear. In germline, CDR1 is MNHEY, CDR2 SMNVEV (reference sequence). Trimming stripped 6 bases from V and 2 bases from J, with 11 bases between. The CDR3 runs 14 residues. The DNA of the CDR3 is TGTGCCAGCAGCCTTTTGCCAGGCAATCAGCCCCAGCATTTT. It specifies CASSLLPGNQPQHF.

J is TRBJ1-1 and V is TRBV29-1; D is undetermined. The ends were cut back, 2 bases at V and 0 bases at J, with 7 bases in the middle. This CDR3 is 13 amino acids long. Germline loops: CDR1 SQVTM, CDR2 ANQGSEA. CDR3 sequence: CSVETTMNTEAFF. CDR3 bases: TGCAGCGTTGAAACGACGATGAACACTGAAGCTTTCTTT.

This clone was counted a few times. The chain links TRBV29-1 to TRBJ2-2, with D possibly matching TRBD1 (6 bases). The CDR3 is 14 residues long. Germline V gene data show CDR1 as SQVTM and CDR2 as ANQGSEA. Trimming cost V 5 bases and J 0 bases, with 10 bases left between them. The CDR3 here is CSVFRDTNTGELFF. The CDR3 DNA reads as TGCAGCGTTTTCCGGGACACGAACACCGGGGAGCTGTTTTTT.

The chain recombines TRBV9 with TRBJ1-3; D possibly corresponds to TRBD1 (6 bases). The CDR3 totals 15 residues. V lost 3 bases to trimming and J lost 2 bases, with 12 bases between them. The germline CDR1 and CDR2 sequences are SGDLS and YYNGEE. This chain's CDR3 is CASSGTTGTGNTIYF. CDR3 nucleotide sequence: TGTGCCAGCAGCGGAACAACAGGGACTGGAAACACCATATATTTT.

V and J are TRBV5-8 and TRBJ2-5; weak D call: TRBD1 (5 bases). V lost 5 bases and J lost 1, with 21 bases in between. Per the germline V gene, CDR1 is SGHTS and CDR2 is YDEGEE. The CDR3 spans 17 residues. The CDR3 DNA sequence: TGTGCCAGCAGTTCTGGAAGGCACCAGGGTGGCCAAGAGACCCAGTACTTC. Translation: CASSSGRHQGGQETQYF.

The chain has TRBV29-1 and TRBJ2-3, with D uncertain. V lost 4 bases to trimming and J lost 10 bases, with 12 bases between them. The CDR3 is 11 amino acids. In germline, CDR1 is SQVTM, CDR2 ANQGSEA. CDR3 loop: CSVAVGDAQYF. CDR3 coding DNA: TGCAGCGTTGCTGTTGGGGATGCGCAGTATTTT.

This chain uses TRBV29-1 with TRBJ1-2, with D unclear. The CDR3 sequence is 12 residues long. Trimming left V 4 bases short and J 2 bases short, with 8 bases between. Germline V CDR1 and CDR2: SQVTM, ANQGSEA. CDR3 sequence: CSVGQVNYGYTF. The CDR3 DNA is TGCAGCGTTGGCCAGGTAAACTATGGCTACACCTTC.

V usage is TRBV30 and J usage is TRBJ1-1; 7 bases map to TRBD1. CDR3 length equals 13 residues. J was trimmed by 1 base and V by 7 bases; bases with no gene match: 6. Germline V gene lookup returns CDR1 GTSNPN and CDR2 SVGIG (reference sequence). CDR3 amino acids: CASYRGSNTEAFF. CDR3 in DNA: TGTGCCTCGTACAGGGGCTCGAACACTGAAGCTTTCTTT.

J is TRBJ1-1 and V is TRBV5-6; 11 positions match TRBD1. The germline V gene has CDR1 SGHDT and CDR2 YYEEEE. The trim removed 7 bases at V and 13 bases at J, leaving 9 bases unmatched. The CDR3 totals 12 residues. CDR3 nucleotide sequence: TGTGCCAGCGGACGGGACAGGGGGTCCAGTTTCTTT. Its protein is CASGRDRGSSFF.

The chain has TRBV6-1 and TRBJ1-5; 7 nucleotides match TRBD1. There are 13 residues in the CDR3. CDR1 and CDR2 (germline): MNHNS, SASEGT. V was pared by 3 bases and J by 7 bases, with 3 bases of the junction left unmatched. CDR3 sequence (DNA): TGTGCCAGCAGTGATAGGGGGCTACAGCCCCAGCATTTT. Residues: CASSDRGLQPQHF.

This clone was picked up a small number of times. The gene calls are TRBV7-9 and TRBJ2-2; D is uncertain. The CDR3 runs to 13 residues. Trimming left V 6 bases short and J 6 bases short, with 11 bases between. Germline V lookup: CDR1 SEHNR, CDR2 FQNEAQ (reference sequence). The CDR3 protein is CASSRAGPGELFF. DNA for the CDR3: TGTGCCAGCAGTCGAGCTGGGCCCGGGGAGCTGTTTTTT.

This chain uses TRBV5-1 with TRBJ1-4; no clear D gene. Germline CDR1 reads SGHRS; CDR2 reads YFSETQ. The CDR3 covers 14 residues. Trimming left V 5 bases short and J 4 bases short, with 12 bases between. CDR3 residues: CASRVSDGNEKLFF. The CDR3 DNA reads TGCGCCAGCAGAGTCAGCGACGGTAATGAAAAACTGTTTTTT.

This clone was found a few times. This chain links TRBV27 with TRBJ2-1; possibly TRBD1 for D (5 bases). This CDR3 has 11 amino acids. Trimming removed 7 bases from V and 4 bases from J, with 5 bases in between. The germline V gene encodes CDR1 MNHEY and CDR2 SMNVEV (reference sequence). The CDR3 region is CASTGYNEQFF. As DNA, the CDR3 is TGTGCCAGCACAGGGTACAATGAGCAGTTCTTC.

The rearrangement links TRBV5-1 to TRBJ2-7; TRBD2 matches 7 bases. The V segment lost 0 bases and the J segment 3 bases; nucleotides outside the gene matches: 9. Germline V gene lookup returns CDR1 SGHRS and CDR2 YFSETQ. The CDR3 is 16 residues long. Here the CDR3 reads CASSLAQGGENYEQYF. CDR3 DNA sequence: TGCGCCAGCAGCTTGGCCCAGGGAGGGGAGAACTACGAGCAGTACTTC.

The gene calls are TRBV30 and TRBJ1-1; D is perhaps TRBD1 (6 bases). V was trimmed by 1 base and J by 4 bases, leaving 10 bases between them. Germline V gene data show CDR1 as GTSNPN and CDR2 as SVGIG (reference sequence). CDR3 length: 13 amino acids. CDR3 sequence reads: CAWSAGVGTEAFF. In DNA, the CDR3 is TGTGCCTGGAGTGCAGGGGTTGGCACTGAAGCTTTCTTT.

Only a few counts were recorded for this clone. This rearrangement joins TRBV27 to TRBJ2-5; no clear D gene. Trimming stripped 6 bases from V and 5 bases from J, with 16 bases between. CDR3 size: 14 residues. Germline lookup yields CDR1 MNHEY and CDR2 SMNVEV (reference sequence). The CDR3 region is CASSWNTLGETQYF. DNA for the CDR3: TGTGCCAGCAGCTGGAATACCCTAGGGGAGACCCAGTACTTC.

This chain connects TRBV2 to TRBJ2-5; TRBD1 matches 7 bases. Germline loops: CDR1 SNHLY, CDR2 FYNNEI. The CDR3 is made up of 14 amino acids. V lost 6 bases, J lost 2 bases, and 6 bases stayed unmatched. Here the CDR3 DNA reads TGTGCCAGCAGGCCAGGGGGTGGGCAAGAGACCCAGTACTTC. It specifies CASRPGGGQETQYF.